Detailed here is one T cell receptor beta chain. Its specificity is unknown. Since all of the isolated RNA was reverse transcribed, expressed TCRB transcripts were what got sequenced. TCRdb's copy holds only in-frame clones and misses some; the assay was immunoSEQ multiplex PCR. The data hold over 150,000 clones, with 7% to 9% observed a single time. The germline V gene has CDR1 SNHLY and CDR2 FYNNEI. After removal of 2 bases from V and 9 bases from J, the junction contained 4 bases not matched to a gene. The CDR3 is 14 amino acids. The sample belongs to a study of beta chain features in type 1 diabetes. Study-wide points: TCRB repertoires of naive, central memory and Treg cells appeared more similar among patients than among healthy donors. Type 1 diabetes patients had moderately but significantly shorter TCRB CDR3s in all four CD4+ subsets.

The V and J genes are TRBV2 and TRBJ2-1; TRBD2 aligns across 10 bases. The clonotype originates from a man younger than 30 with type 1 diabetes. The specimen was central memory CD4+ T cells from blood. As DNA, the CDR3 is TGTGCCAGCAGTGAACTAGCGGGAGAGGGTGAGCAGTTCTTC. It codes for CASSELAGEGEQFF.